The 17 T cell receptor beta chains below all came from one sample that was sequenced in a study of cytomegalovirus exposure and HLA in healthy donors (dated by TCRdb to 2016 to 2017). The library came from the immunoSEQ multiplex PCR assay. For the multiplex PCR, a mixture combining 60 forward primers for TCR Vbeta segments and 13 reverse primers for TCR Jbeta segments was used. Not all clones reach the TCRdb copy of this immuneACCESS table, which keeps in-frame sequences only. Checked studies attribute under half of the gap to unresolved V genes and leave the rest unexplained. The table of this sample itemizes 50,000 or so clones. The ten largest clones add up to 20% to 30% of the sample. Sequencing was done on a sample of PBMCs. The receptor source for this set is a man aged 35 to 55 in good health and CMV-seropositive.

The chain combines TRBV2 with TRBJ1-5, with TRBD1 identical over 7 bases. The V segment lost 5 bases and the J segment 1 base; nucleotides outside the gene matches: 8. Germline CDR1 and CDR2: SNHLY and FYNNEI. This CDR3 region has 16 residues. Here the CDR3 reads CASSFGTAASNQPQHF. DNA of the CDR3: TGTGCCAGCAGTTTCGGGACAGCCGCGAGCAATCAGCCCCAGCATTTT.

The rearrangement uses TRBV6-1 and TRBJ2-2; 10 bases line up with TRBD2. Germline V gene lookup returns CDR1 MNHNS and CDR2 SASEGT. V gave up 0 bases and J gave up 6 bases; unmatched junction bases: 4. The CDR3 runs 16 residues. The CDR3 nucleotides are TGTGCCAGCAGTGAAGCAGAAGCGGGAGGGCCCGGGGAGCTGTTTTTT. Translated, it gives CASSEAEAGGPGELFF.

The rearrangement joins TRBV2 to TRBJ2-7; 9 bases fit TRBD1. This CDR3 has 14 residues. The J segment lost 5 bases and the V segment lost 3 bases, leaving 5 bases of the junction unmatched. Germline V CDR1 and CDR2: SNHLY, FYNNEI. The CDR3 DNA sequence: TGTGCCAGCAGTGAGGGGACAGGGTCCCACGAGCAGTACTTC. Translated, it gives CASSEGTGSHEQYF.

The V and J genes are TRBV27 and TRBJ2-2; D ambiguous. Between the trimmed V and J ends, which lost 3 bases and 4 bases, there was a span of 6 bases. Per germline, CDR1 MNHEY and CDR2 SMNVEV (reference sequence). The CDR3 totals 13 residues. The DNA for the CDR3 is TGTGCCAGCAGTTTCCTACCCACCGGGGAGCTGTTTTTT. This translates into CASSFLPTGELFF.

The chain carries TRBV2 and TRBJ2-7; D possibly corresponds to TRBD2 (6 bases). CDR1 is SNHLY, CDR2 FYNNEI, per germline. With 6 bases removed from V and 7 bases from J, the gap between germline ends came to 13 bases. This CDR3 region has 12 residues. Written as DNA, the CDR3 is TGTGCCAGCAGGGAGGGGACTGGAGAGCAGTACTTC. This translates into CASREGTGEQYF.

V is TRBV9 and J is TRBJ2-2, with no clear D. This CDR3 has 12 amino acids. Germline V CDR1 and CDR2: SGDLS, YYNGEE. Trimming took off 3 bases at V and 4 bases at J, with 4 bases between the two ends. CDR3 region: CASSAVTGELFF. The CDR3 DNA sequence: TGTGCCAGCAGCGCAGTCACCGGGGAGCTGTTTTTT.

This chain links TRBV5-1 with TRBJ2-1; 9 bases agree with TRBD1. The V gene end was trimmed by 0 bases and the J gene end by 6 bases; junction bases not matched to a gene: 10. CDR1 is SGHRS, CDR2 YFSETQ, per germline. This CDR3 has 17 residues. CDR3 region: CASSLALTSTGGNEQFF. CDR3 in DNA: TGCGCCAGCAGCTTGGCTTTAACCTCGACAGGGGGCAATGAGCAGTTCTTC.

The rearrangement joins TRBV30 to TRBJ2-5, with 9 nucleotides matching TRBD1. The germline CDR1 and CDR2 sequences are GTSNPN and SVGIG (reference sequence). This CDR3 comprises 15 residues. The junction had 4 bases not matched to a gene; V was cut back by 1 base and J by 1 base. The CDR3 reads CAWSGGQGPQETQYF. The CDR3 DNA is TGTGCCTGGAGTGGGGGACAGGGCCCCCAAGAGACCCAGTACTTC.

V and J are TRBV28 and TRBJ1-5, with TRBD1 as a possible D gene (5 bases). V was trimmed by 6 bases and J by 5 bases, leaving 11 bases between them. The V gene's germline CDR1 is MDHEN and CDR2 SYDVKM. The CDR3 extends over 13 amino acids. The CDR3 DNA reads TGTGCCAGCAGAACTCAGGGTTATCAGCCCCAGCATTTT. Translated: CASRTQGYQPQHF.

The chain couples TRBV28 to TRBJ1-2; D ambiguous. Germline CDR1 MDHEN, CDR2 SYDVKM. This CDR3 has 17 amino acids. The germline V and J ends were trimmed by 6 bases and 0 bases, with 20 bases remaining between them. The CDR3: CASRREGGSSANYGYTF. The CDR3 DNA sequence: TGTGCCAGCAGACGTGAGGGAGGGTCCTCGGCTAACTATGGCTACACCTTC.

Regarding this clone: The junction shows a germline mismatch at one end, possibly a read error. The chain is built from TRBV10-3 and TRBJ1-2; tentative D call: TRBD1 (5 bases). The CDR3 runs 14 residues. Germline V lookup: CDR1 ENHRY, CDR2 SYGVKD. As DNA, the CDR3 is TGTGCCGTCAGTGAGTCCGAAGGGGAACGTGGCTACACCTTC. It yields the protein CAVSESEGERGYTF.

CDR3 sequence reads: CASSESSPLHF. CDR3 sequence (DNA): TGTGCCAGCAGTGAGTCTAGTCCCCTCCACTTT. This chain joins TRBV6-1 and TRBJ1-6; D ambiguous. The length of the CDR3 is 11 residues. V was pared by 3 bases and J by 13 bases, with 7 bases between. The germline V gene has CDR1 MNHNS and CDR2 SASEGT.

The V and J genes are TRBV28 and TRBJ1-6, with TRBD1 matching 7 bases. Germline V gene data show CDR1 as MDHEN and CDR2 as SYDVKM. The V segment lost 4 bases and the J segment 7 bases; nucleotides outside the gene matches: 4. The CDR3 runs to 14 residues. This CDR3 reads CASSSTGLNSPLHF. The CDR3 DNA is TGTGCCAGCAGTTCGACAGGGTTGAATTCACCCCTCCACTTT.

This chain connects TRBV27 to TRBJ2-7; tentative D call: TRBD2 (5 bases). Between the trimmed V and J ends, which lost 3 bases and 7 bases, there was a span of 25 bases. This CDR3 is built from 17 residues. CDR1 is MNHEY and CDR2 is SMNVEV in the germline V gene (reference sequence). CDR3 sequence reads: CASSLASLPSRRGEQYF. CDR3 sequence (DNA): TGTGCCAGCAGTTTGGCCAGCCTACCATCCCGACGGGGTGAGCAGTACTTC.

The V call is TRBV4-2, the J call TRBJ1-5; 9 nucleotides align to TRBD1. Trimming cost V 0 bases and J 6 bases; bases outside gene matches: 6. From germline, CDR1 is LGHNA and CDR2 YNFKEQ. The CDR3 is 16 residues long. CDR3 residues: CASSQEQGAEGQPQHF. CDR3 nucleotides: TGTGCCAGCAGCCAAGAACAGGGGGCTGAAGGTCAGCCCCAGCATTTT.

The chain couples TRBV6-4 to TRBJ1-5; D is possibly TRBD1 (6 bases). The V end was cut by 1 base, the J end by 5 bases, with 15 bases between. CDR1 is MRHNA, CDR2 SNTAGT, per germline. The CDR3 is 16 residues long. CDR3 bases: TGTGCCAGCAGTGACTTTCCCACAGGGACGGATCAGCCCCAGCATTTT. Translation gives CASSDFPTGTDQPQHF.

The chain joins TRBV4-1 to TRBJ2-3; a possible D gene is TRBD1 (5 bases). V shed 0 bases and J shed 1 base, with 8 bases lying between them. The CDR3 is 15 residues long. Germline V gives CDR1 MGHRA, CDR2 YSYEKL. CDR3 DNA: TGCGCCAGCAGCCAAGATGGCAGGGGCACAGATACGCAGTATTTT. Encoded protein: CASSQDGRGTDTQYF.